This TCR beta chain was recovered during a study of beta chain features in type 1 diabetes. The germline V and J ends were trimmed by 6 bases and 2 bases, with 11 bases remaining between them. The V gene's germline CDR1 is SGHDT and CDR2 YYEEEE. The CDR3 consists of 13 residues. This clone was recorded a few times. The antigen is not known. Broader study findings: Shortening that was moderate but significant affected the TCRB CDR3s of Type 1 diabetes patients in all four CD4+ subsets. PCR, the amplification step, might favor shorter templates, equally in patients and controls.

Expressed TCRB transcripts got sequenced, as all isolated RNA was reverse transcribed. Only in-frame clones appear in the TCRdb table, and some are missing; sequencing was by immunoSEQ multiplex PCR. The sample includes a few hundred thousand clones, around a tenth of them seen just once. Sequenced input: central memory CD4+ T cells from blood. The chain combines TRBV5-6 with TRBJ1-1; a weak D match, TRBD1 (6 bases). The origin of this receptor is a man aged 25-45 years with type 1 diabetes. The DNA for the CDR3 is TGTGCCAGCACACCGGACAGAAACACTGAAGCTTTCTTT. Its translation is CASTPDRNTEAFF. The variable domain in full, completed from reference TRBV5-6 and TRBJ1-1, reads DAGVTQSPTHLIKTRGQQVTLRCSPKSGHDTVSWYQQALGQGPQFIFQYYEEEERQRGNFPDRFSGHQFPNYSSELNVNALLLGDSALYLCASTPDRNTEAFFGQGTRLTVV.